One and the same sample provided the 24 T cell receptor beta chains below, sequenced in a study of blood T cell repertoires in COVID-19. TCRdb's copy holds only in-frame clones and misses some; the assay was immunoSEQ multiplex PCR. The table includes around 150,000 clones, about 85% detected once. Material: peripheral blood. The receptors stem from a woman aged 55-75 years with COVID-19, enrolled during active disease.

The rearrangement joins TRBV3-1 (or the pseudogene TRBV3-2) to TRBJ2-7; D call uncertain. CDR3 length: 12 amino acids. V gave up 4 bases and J gave up 0 bases, with 4 bases separating them. From germline, CDR1 is LGHDT and CDR2 YNNKEL (reference sequence). CDR3 sequence reads: CASSPSSYEQYF. The CDR3 DNA reads TGTGCCAGCAGCCCGAGCTCCTACGAGCAGTACTTC.

As for this clone: Other nucleotide sequences in the sample specify the same CDR3. The gene calls are TRBV19 and TRBJ1-5; weak D call: TRBD1 (6 bases). V lost 2 bases and J 4 bases, leaving 9 bases between the germline ends. Germline V gene lookup returns CDR1 LNHDA and CDR2 SQIVND (reference sequence). The CDR3 is 14 residues long. The CDR3: CASSILGGNQPQHF. The CDR3 bases are TGTGCCAGTAGTATATTAGGGGGTAATCAGCCCCAGCATTTT.

J is TRBJ1-1 and V is TRBV18; weak D call: TRBD1 (5 bases). Deletions cut 4 bases from V and 6 bases from J, with 12 bases between. Germline values: CDR1 KGHSH, CDR2 LQKENI. The CDR3 has 13 amino acids. DNA of the CDR3: TGTGCCAGCTCACTGTCGGGGGGTTCTGAAGCTTTCTTT. Translated, it gives CASSLSGGSEAFF.

V gene TRBV27 combines with J gene TRBJ2-1; D gene ambiguous. The germline V and J ends were trimmed by 2 bases and 8 bases, with 4 bases remaining between them. Germline CDR1 is MNHEY and CDR2 is SMNVEV (reference sequence). There are 11 residues in the CDR3. CDR3 loop: CASSLGHEQFF. DNA for the CDR3: TGTGCCAGCAGTTTAGGCCATGAGCAGTTCTTC.

The CDR3 sequence is CASRGREGPGELFF. The CDR3 bases are TGCGCCAGCAGAGGGCGGGAGGGACCCGGGGAGCTGTTTTTT. J is TRBJ2-2 and V is TRBV5-1, with 9 bases that match TRBD2. CDR1 and CDR2 from the germline V gene are SGHRS and YFSETQ. Trimming cost V 5 bases and J 6 bases; bases outside gene matches: 5. The CDR3 is 14 residues long.

This clone has a single count. The chain links TRBV25-1 to TRBJ1-2, with a weak D call TRBD1 (6 bases). Germline V gives CDR1 MGHDK, CDR2 SYGVNS. This CDR3 region has 17 residues. With 0 bases removed from V and 7 bases from J, the gap between germline ends came to 21 bases. The CDR3 loop reads CASSEYLARGSTGGYTF. For the CDR3, the DNA is TGTGCCAGCAGTGAATACTTGGCCAGGGGCTCCACCGGTGGCTACACCTTC.

CDR3 coding DNA: TGCGCCAGCAGCCGGACTAGCGGGGGGGTTGAGCAGTTCTTC. It specifies CASSRTSGGVEQFF. This rearrangement joins TRBV5-1 to TRBJ2-1, with 15 bases that match TRBD2. Unmatched junction bases numbered 2, after V lost 4 bases and J lost 9 bases. Germline loops: CDR1 SGHRS, CDR2 YFSETQ. This CDR3 has 14 residues.

The chain carries TRBV19 and TRBJ1-5; D might be TRBD1 (5 bases). CDR1 is LNHDA, CDR2 SQIVND, per germline (reference sequence). V was pared by 6 bases and J by 0 bases, with 18 bases between. The CDR3 runs 17 residues. The CDR3 DNA is TGTGCCAGTAGACGGGAAGGGACTAGTTATAGCAATCAGCCCCAGCATTTT. As protein: CASRREGTSYSNQPQHF.

The chain has TRBV11-3 and TRBJ2-1, with D perhaps matching TRBD2 (5 bases). Trimming removed 3 bases at V and 7 bases at J, with 7 bases between. Germline values: CDR1 SGHNT, CDR2 YENEEA. This CDR3 contains 12 residues. CDR3 DNA: TGTGCCAGCAGCTTGACGGGGAATGAGCAGTTCTTC. Its protein product is CASSLTGNEQFF.

This chain links TRBV15 with TRBJ2-7; D remains ambiguous. This CDR3 has 13 residues. V was clipped by 3 bases and J by 3 bases, with 9 bases between them. Germline V gives CDR1 LNHNV, CDR2 YYDKDF (reference sequence). This CDR3 reads CATSRQTLYEQYF. The DNA for the CDR3 is TGTGCCACCAGCAGGCAGACACTCTACGAGCAGTACTTC. The full variable domain, completed using reference TRBV15 and TRBJ2-7, is DAMVIQNPRYQVTQFGKPVTLSCSQTLNHNVMYWYQQKSSQAPKLLFHYYDKDFNNEADTPDNFQSRRPNTSFCFLDIRSPGLGDTAMYLCATSRQTLYEQYFGPGTRLTVT.

The CDR3 DNA reads as TGTGCCAGTAGTAGAACAGGGACCCGTGGGGAGACCCAGTACTTC. This sequence encodes CASSRTGTRGETQYF. The gene calls are TRBV19 and TRBJ2-5; D possibly corresponds to TRBD1 (6 bases). V was trimmed by 4 bases and J by 5 bases, leaving 17 bases between them. The CDR3 sequence is 15 residues long. Germline lookup yields CDR1 LNHDA and CDR2 SQIVND (reference sequence).

The chain has TRBV6-6 and TRBJ1-2; the match to TRBD1 covers 9 bases. CDR3 size: 15 residues. Germline CDR1 MNHNY, CDR2 SVGAGI (reference sequence). V shed 8 bases, J shed 3 bases, and the junction held 10 bases outside the gene matches. CDR3 loop: CASRQGEGGDYGYTF. CDR3 in DNA: TGTGCCAGCCGACAGGGGGAGGGTGGCGACTATGGCTACACCTTC.

This sequence joins TRBV7-3 and TRBJ2-1; unclear D gene. Germline V gene data show CDR1 as SGHTA and CDR2 as FQGTGA. This CDR3 region has 13 residues. V lost 2 bases and J 5 bases, leaving 7 bases between the germline ends. The CDR3 DNA reads TGTGCCAGCAGCTTATTCAGTCACAATGAGCAGTTCTTC. Translation gives CASSLFSHNEQFF.

The V and J genes are TRBV18 and TRBJ1-3; 12 nucleotides line up with TRBD1. The length of the CDR3 is 17 residues. Germline V lookup: CDR1 KGHSH, CDR2 LQKENI. Germline trimming cut 2 bases from V and 2 bases from J; bases unmatched to any gene: 4. The CDR3 bases are TGTGCCAGCTCACCATACGGGACAGGGGGCACTGGAAACACCATATATTTT. Its translation: CASSPYGTGGTGNTIYF.

The chain recombines TRBV28 with TRBJ1-4; the match to TRBD1 covers 9 bases. This CDR3 is built from 14 residues. V was clipped by 6 bases and J by 10 bases; unmatched bases: 9. From germline, CDR1 is MDHEN and CDR2 SYDVKM. The CDR3 reads CASSPTGGLGKLFF. The CDR3 DNA follows: TGTGCCAGCAGCCCTACAGGGGGCCTCGGAAAACTGTTTTTT.

The chain recombines TRBV5-1 with TRBJ2-3; the match to TRBD1 covers 8 bases. Germline assignment: CDR1 SGHRS and CDR2 YFSETQ. Trimming removed 4 bases from V and 3 bases from J; junction bases left unmatched: 4. This CDR3 spans 14 amino acids. This CDR3 reads CASSLGQATDTQYF. The CDR3 DNA reads TGCGCCAGCAGCCTGGGACAGGCGACAGATACGCAGTATTTT.

The chain combines TRBV5-1 with TRBJ1-1, with unresolved D. V gave up 0 bases and J gave up 0 bases, with 6 bases separating them. Germline V CDR1 and CDR2: SGHRS, YFSETQ. CDR3 length equals 14 residues. The CDR3 DNA reads TGCGCCAGCAGCTTGGTTACAGTGAACACTGAAGCTTTCTTT. This sequence encodes CASSLVTVNTEAFF.

This sequence joins TRBV15 and TRBJ1-5, with 8 nucleotides matching TRBD1. V dropped 2 bases and J dropped 6; count of bases not matched to a gene: 6. Germline V gives CDR1 LNHNV, CDR2 YYDKDF (reference sequence). CDR3 size: 15 residues. CDR3 amino acids: CATSRQDRGSQPQHF. The CDR3 region has the DNA TGTGCCACCAGCAGACAAGACAGGGGTTCTCAGCCCCAGCATTTT.

The chain joins TRBV6-2 or TRBV6-3 to TRBJ2-2; TRBD2 matches at 12 bases. The CDR3 runs 20 residues. Germline V gene sequence: CDR1 MNHEY, CDR2 SVGEGT. Trimming at V came to 0 bases and at J to 5 bases, leaving 13 bases not matched to a gene. The CDR3 region is CASSYSTAGGLAGGTGELFF. The DNA of the CDR3 is TGTGCCAGCAGTTACTCCACAGCTGGCGGGCTAGCGGGAGGGACCGGGGAGCTGTTTTTT.

This clone was seen just once. DNA for the CDR3: TGTGCCAGCACTAGACAGGGAGGCGGATATGGCTACACCTTC. Protein product: CASTRQGGGYGYTF. The V and J genes are TRBV6-5 and TRBJ1-2, with TRBD1 identical over 7 bases. V lost 7 bases, J lost 5 bases, and 10 bases stayed unmatched. Germline V lookup: CDR1 MNHEY, CDR2 SVGAGI. The CDR3 loop spans 14 amino acids.

The V gene is TRBV27, the J gene TRBJ1-1; D is perhaps TRBD1 (5 bases). V was cut by 5 bases and J by 2 bases, with 12 bases left in between. This CDR3 has 14 amino acids. Per the germline V gene, CDR1 is MNHEY and CDR2 is SMNVEV (reference sequence). CDR3 nucleotide sequence: TGTGCCAGCAGTGTGCAGGGCGTAAACACTGAAGCTTTCTTT. Protein product: CASSVQGVNTEAFF.

The chain is built from TRBV3-1 (or the pseudogene TRBV3-2) and TRBJ2-1; 11 bases match TRBD2. The CDR3 totals 17 residues. CDR1 is LGHDT and CDR2 is YNNKEL in the germline V gene (reference sequence). Unmatched junction bases numbered 10, after V lost 4 bases and J lost 5 bases. Written as DNA, the CDR3 is TGTGCCAGCAGCCCCAAAGCCGCGACTAGCGGGAACAATGAGCAGTTCTTC. This sequence encodes CASSPKAATSGNNEQFF.

V is TRBV18 and J is TRBJ1-1; 8 bases match TRBD1. This CDR3 is 14 amino acids long. CDR1 is KGHSH and CDR2 is LQKENI in the germline V gene. The J segment lost 1 base and the V segment lost 6 bases, leaving 4 bases of the junction unmatched. CDR3 bases: TGTGCCAGCTCTCTTGACAGGGGGAACACTGAAGCTTTCTTT. It translates to CASSLDRGNTEAFF.

The chain carries TRBV2 and TRBJ1-3; 7 nucleotides agree with TRBD1. The CDR3 is 15 residues long. J gave up 4 bases and V 4 bases, and 7 bases lay outside the gene matches. Germline loops: CDR1 SNHLY, CDR2 FYNNEI. The CDR3 reads CASSVSTGAGNTIYF. The CDR3 DNA reads TGTGCCAGCAGTGTCTCTACAGGGGCCGGAAACACCATATATTTT.